The sequence of this T cell receptor (beta chain) was determined in a study of OX40 agonist ivuxolimab in advanced cancers. Study-level background: The group had a mean age of 60 years, ranged from about 23 to 85, and was 82.7% male.

Regarding the study as a whole: On average, a greater number of expanded clones characterised CD8+ T cells relative to CD4+.

Between the trimmed V and J ends, which lost 7 bases and 2 bases, there was a span of 13 bases. Looked up from germline, CDR1 is MNHNY and CDR2 is SVGAGI (reference sequence). The length of the CDR3 is 14 residues. Generated by immunoSEQ multiplex PCR, the TCRdb table keeps only in-frame clones and is missing some. The sample includes more than 10,000 clones, roughly 80% seen only once; the top ten take 44%. Regarding this clone: Its antigen is unidentified.

The source was CD4+ or CD8+ T cells sorted from blood, collected in a trial of the OX40 agonist ivuxolimab. This TCR derives from an adult with an advanced solid tumor such as melanoma, head and neck, liver or kidney cancer. This chain uses TRBV6-6 with TRBJ2-3; D unresolved. The CDR3 spells CASNVQPTTDTQYF. The CDR3 region has the DNA TGTGCCAGCAATGTGCAGCCTACCACAGATACGCAGTATTTT.